This T cell receptor (beta chain) was sequenced for a study of blood T cells in healthy people across ages. The CDR3 is 12 residues long. Per the germline V gene, CDR1 is MDHEN and CDR2 is SYDVKM. Between the trimmed V and J ends, which lost 6 bases and 12 bases, there was a span of 17 bases. This clonotype came up a few times. Alongside a J-beta primer mix, a sample-barcoded 5' primer served in a second PCR lasting about 7 to 12 cycles. MiXCR, run by TCRdb on the 5' RACE reads, gives a single entry per CDR3 protein. The sample holds about 730,000 distinct CDR3 sequences; more than 40% are singletons and the top ten take 20% to 25%.

Material: blood. This chain links TRBV28 with TRBJ1-1; D call uncertain. The sequence came from an older woman in good health. This chain's CDR3 is CASSTTPGLPFF. In DNA, the CDR3 is TGTGCCAGCAGCACTACCCCAGGCCTCCCTTTCTTT. The full variable domain, completed using reference TRBV28 and TRBJ1-1, is DVKVTQSSRYLVKRTGEKVFLECVQDMDHENMFWYRQDPGLGLRLIYFSYDVKMKEKGDIPEGYSVSREKKERFSLILESASTNQTSMYLCASSTTPGLPFFGQGTRLTVV.